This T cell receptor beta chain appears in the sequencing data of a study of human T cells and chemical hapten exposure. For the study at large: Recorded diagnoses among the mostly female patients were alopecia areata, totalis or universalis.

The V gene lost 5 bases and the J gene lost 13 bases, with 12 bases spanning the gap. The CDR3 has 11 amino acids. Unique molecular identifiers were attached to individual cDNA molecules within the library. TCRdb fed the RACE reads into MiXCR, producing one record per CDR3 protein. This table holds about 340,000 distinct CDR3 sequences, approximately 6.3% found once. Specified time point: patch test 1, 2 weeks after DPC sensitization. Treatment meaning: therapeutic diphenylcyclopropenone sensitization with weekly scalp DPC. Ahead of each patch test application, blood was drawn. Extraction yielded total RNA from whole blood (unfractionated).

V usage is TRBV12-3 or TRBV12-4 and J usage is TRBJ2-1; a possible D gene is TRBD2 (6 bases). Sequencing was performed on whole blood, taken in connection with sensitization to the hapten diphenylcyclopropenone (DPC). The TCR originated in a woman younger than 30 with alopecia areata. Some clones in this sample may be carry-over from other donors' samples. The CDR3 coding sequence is TGTGCCAGCAGTGGGGGGACCCTACAGTTCTTC. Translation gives CASSGGTLQFF.